This TCR beta chain was sequenced for a study of monozygotic twins with inflammatory bowel disease (dated by TCRdb to the late 2010s). For the wider study: In total, about 28 monozygotic twin pairs made up the full study: 19 Danish pairs, all IBD-discordant, plus nine German pairs, of which four were IBD-concordant and five were IBD-discordant. The search for disease-associated traits relied mainly on comparing, within discordant pairs, IBD patients with their genetically identical healthy co-twins. Each individual had, on average, about 151 000 unique TCRalpha sequences and 181 000 unique TCRbeta sequences available for analysis. Study-wide conclusions, independent of this receptor: Because patients were on differing immunosuppressive treatments, the repertoires may have picked up extra background noise and inter-individual variability. No single strong signal or clonotype linked to IBD turned up in the results, so the idea that one exists was not supported. No difference in repertoire similarity was observed between concordant and discordant twins, possibly owing to limited statistical power. Compared with healthy twins, IBD patients shared fewer clonotypes with other individuals, and the difference was most pronounced in patients with signs of disease activity. The analysis was unable to tell different T cell subtypes apart. IBD patients had lower TCRbeta repertoire diversity, measured by the inverse Simpson index, than their healthy co-twins.

CDR1 MDHEN and CDR2 SYDVKM were looked up in the germline V gene. The CDR3 runs 14 amino acids, cysteine and phenylalanine included. Only the protein sequence is given. From each donor, a 2.5 ml peripheral blood sample was drawn into PAXgene tubes and stored at -80 degrees C. Without any T cell sorting, total RNA was extracted from whole blood using the PAXgene blood miRNA kit on an automated QIAcube. Peripheral blood from monozygotic twin pairs concordant or discordant for inflammatory bowel disease was subjected to deep TCRalpha and TCRbeta repertoire profiling with unique molecular barcoding. Smoking habits were recorded for all twin pairs, with individuals classified as current, former or never smokers. Receptors were amplified or captured by 5' RACE. Preparation of each TCR library used about 3,200 ng of total RNA. For each sample, cDNA synthesis was carried out in eight separate reactions using SMARTScribe reverse transcriptase. Unique molecular identifiers containing a 6-nucleotide sample barcode were introduced through template switching during cDNA synthesis. Two nested PCRs of about 16 and 10 cycles amplified the TCRalpha and TCRbeta cDNA, and bead purification followed each PCR. Before amplification, cDNA was treated with uracil DNA-glycosylase and purified using the QIAquick PCR purification kit. The second PCR was the step at which Illumina TruSeq-compatible adapters and sample-specific barcodes were added. Library quality and concentration were checked on TapeStation and Qubit, and libraries were pooled at around 5 ng each. The pooled libraries were sequenced with 2 x 100 bp reads and custom sequencing primers on an Illumina HiSeq2500 single-index Rapid Run. Per the source publication's procedure: MiGEC version 1.2.6 was used for UMI-based consensus assembly, which corrected PCR and sequencing errors. MiXCR version 2.1.1 was used for V(D)J alignment, clonotype assembly and CDR3 extraction. To normalise gene usage, clonotype sharing and MAIT/NKT TCR abundance, the top 1000, 10 000 and 20 000 clonotypes in each sample were analysed. After downsampling to 27 000 UMIs, diversity was calculated as the inverse Simpson index using the vegan R package. Paired Mann-Whitney U tests were applied to discordant twin pairs, and Benjamini-Hochberg correction was used for multiple testing. The reads underwent TCRdb reprocessing, giving one record for each CDR3 protein sequence and no DNA. TCRdb assigned the V and J calls; the authors' analysis was not used. This sample's table has entries for some 450,000 distinct CDR3 sequences. Of the sample, 2% to 2.5% falls within the top ten clones.

Points on this clonotype: What antigen it recognizes has not been identified.

The sequenced material came from blood. The chain joins TRBV28 to TRBJ1-4. This receptor was obtained from a human donor with ulcerative colitis or Crohn's disease, or a healthy co-twin of an affected twin (not recorded which). The CDR3 protein is CASSLRGLGEKLFF.